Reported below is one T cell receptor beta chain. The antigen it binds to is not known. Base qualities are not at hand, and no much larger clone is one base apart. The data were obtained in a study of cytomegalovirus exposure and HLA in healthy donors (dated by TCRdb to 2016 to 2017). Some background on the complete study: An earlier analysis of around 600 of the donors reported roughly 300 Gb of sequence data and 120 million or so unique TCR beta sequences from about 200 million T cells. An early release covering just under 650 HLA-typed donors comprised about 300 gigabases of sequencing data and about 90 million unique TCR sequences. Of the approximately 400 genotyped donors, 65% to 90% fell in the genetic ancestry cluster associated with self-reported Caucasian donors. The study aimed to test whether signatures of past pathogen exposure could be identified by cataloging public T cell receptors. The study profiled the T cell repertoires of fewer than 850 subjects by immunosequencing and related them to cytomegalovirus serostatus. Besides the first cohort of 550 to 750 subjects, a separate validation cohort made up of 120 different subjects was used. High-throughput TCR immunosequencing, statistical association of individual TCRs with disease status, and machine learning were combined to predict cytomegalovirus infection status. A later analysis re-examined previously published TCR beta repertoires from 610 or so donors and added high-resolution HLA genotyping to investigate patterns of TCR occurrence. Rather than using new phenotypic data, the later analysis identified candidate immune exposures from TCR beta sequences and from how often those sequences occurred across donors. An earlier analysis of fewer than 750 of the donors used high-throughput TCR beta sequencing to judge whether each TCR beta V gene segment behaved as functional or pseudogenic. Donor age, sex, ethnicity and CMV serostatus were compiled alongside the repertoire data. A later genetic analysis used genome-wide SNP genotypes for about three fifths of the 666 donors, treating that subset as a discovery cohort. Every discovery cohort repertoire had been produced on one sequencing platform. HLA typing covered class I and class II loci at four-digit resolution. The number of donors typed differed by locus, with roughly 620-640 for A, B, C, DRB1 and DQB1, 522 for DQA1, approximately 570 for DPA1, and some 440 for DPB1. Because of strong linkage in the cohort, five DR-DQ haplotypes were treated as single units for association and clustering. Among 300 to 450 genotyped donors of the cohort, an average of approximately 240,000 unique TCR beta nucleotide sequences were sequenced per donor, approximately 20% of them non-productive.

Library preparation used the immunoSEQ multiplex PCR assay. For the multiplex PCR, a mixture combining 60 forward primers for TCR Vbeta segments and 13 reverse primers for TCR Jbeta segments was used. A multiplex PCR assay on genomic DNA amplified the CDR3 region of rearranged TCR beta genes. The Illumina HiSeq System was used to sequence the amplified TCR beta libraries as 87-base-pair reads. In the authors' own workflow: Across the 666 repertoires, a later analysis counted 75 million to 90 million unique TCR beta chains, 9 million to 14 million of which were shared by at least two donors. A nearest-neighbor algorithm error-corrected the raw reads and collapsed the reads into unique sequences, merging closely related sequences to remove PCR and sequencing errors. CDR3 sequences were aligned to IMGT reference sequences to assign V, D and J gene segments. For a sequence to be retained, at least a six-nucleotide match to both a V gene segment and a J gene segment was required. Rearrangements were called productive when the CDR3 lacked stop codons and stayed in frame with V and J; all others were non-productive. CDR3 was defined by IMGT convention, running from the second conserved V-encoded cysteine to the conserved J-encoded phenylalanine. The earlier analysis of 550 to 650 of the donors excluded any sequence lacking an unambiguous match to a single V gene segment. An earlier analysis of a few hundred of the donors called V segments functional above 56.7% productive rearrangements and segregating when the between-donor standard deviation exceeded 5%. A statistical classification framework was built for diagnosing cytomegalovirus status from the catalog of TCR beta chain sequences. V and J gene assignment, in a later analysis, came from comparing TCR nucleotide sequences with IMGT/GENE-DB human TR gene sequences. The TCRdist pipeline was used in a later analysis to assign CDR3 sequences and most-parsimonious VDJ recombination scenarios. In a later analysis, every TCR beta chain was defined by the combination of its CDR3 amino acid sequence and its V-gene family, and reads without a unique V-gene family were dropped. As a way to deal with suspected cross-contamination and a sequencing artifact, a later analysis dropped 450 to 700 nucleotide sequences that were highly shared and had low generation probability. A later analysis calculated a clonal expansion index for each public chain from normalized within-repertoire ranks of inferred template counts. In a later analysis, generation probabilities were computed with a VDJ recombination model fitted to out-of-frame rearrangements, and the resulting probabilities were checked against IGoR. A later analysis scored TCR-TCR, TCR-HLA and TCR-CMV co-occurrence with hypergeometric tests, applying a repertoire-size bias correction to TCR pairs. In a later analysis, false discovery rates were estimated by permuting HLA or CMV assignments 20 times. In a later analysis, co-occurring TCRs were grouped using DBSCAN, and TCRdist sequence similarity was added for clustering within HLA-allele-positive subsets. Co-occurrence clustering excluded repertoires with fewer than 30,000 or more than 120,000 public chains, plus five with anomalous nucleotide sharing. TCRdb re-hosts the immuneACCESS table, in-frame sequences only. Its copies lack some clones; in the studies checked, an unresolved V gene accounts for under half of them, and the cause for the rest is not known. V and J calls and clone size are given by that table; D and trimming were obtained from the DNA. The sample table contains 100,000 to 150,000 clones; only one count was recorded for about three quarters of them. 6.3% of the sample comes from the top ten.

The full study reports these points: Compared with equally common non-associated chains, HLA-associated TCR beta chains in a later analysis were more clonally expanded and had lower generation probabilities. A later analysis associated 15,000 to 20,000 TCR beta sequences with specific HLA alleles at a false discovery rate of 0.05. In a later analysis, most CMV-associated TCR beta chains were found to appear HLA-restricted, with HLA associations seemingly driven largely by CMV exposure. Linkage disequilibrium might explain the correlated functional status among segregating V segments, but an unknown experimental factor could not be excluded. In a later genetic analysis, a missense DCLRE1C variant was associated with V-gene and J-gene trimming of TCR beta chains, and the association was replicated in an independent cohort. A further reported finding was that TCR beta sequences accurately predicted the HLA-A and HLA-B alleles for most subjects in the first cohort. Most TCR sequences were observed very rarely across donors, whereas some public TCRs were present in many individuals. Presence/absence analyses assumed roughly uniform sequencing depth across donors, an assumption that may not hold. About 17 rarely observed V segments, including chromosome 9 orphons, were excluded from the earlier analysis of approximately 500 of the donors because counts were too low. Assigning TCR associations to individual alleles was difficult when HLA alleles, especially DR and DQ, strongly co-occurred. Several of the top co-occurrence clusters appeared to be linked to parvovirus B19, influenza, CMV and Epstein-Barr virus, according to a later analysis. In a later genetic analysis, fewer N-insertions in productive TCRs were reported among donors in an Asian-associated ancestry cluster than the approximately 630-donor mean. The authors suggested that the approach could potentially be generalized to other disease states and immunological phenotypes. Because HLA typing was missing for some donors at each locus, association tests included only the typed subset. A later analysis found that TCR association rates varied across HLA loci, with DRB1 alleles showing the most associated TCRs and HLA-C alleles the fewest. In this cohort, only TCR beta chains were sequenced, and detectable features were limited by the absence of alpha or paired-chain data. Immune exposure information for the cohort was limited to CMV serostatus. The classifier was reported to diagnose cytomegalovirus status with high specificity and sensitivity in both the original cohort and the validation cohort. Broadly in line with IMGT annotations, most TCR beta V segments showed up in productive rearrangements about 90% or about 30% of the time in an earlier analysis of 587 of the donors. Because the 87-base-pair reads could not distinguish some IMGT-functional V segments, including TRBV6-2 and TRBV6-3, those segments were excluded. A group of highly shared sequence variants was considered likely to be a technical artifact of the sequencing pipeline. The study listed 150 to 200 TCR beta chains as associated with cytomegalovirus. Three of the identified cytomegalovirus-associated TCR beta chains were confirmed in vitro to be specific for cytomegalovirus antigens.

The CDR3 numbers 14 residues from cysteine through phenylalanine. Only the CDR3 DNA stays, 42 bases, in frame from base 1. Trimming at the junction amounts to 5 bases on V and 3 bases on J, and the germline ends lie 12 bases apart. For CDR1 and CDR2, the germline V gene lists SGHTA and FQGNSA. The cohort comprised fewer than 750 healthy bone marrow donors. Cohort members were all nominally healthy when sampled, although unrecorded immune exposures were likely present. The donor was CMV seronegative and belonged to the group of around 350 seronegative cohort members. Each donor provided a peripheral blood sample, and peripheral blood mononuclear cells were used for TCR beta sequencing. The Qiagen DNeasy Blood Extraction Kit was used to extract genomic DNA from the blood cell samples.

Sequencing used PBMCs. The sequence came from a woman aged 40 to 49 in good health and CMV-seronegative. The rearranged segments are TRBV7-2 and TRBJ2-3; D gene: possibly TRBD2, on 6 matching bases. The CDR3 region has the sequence CASSPRGSTDTQYF. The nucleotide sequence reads TGTGCCAGCAGCCCCCGGGGGAGTACAGATACGCAGTATTTT.